Listed here is a single T cell receptor beta chain. The data derive from a study of blood T cell repertoires in COVID-19. Whole-study context: Samples of COVID-19 (acute and convalescent) were obtained from the United States, Italy and Spain. T cells, B-cell-depleted T cells, or PBMCs supplied cDNA or gDNA.

The Seattle site enrolled patients during active infection and followed them longitudinally. As originally analysed: Amplification of reference gene primers was used by the study to estimate nucleated cell counts. Produced via immunoSEQ multiplex PCR; TCRdb's table is partial and in-frame only. The V and J calls and clone size were taken over from that table, and D and trimming were inferred from the DNA. This table has around 140,000 clones, approximately 86% appearing once. The sequence came from a woman aged 65 to 85 with COVID-19, enrolled during active disease. The specimen sequenced was peripheral blood.

The CDR3 reads CASSTTDQETQYF. The CDR3 DNA follows: TGTGCCAGCAGCACGACAGACCAAGAGACCCAGTACTTC. The V and J genes are TRBV7-7 and TRBJ2-5, with a tentative D call TRBD1 (5 bases). Germline assignment: CDR1 SSHAT and CDR2 FNYEAQ (reference sequence). With 5 bases removed from V and 0 bases from J, the gap between germline ends came to 7 bases. The CDR3 extends over 13 amino acids.